This is a list of T cell receptor beta chains from one sample in a study of CD8+ T cells in alopecia areata. The data were produced by immunoSEQ multiplex PCR, yet TCRdb's version contains in-frame clones alone and is incomplete. The data hold about 200,000 clones, with 64% observed a single time. Source: CD4+ T cells sorted from blood, taken at week 4, from a patient treated with tofacitinib. These receptors were taken from a human donor with alopecia areata. The conserved cysteine and the conserved F or W are not part of the CDR3 here.

J: TRBJ2-7
V: TRBV30
CDR3: AGGKSSYEQY

J: TRBJ1-3
V: TRBV29-1
CDR3: SVDRRLSGNTIY

J: TRBJ2-6
V: TRBV7-2
CDR3: ASSRDRASGANVLT

J: TRBJ2-6
V: TRBV29-1
CDR3: SVFGSSGANVLT

J: TRBJ1-2
V: TRBV25-1
CDR3: ASRGPGSNYGYT

J: TRBJ1-2
V: TRBV18
CDR3: ASSPQDRGDYGYT

J: TRBJ2-5
V: TRBV5-4
CDR3: ASSGRQGQETQY

J: TRBJ2-2
V: TRBV5-1
CDR3: ASSPDLGRVRGELF

J: TRBJ1-1
V: TRBV18
CDR3: ASSPGQNTEAF

J: TRBJ1-2
V: TRBV7-9
CDR3: ASSLVPAGGYT

J: TRBJ2-3
V: TRBV5-1
CDR3: ASSLGGGLNTDTQY

J: TRBJ2-5
V: TRBV10-3
CDR3: ASGSGGRSGWETQY

J: TRBJ2-7
V: TRBV5-1
CDR3: ASSSRGGEQY

J: TRBJ1-1
V: TRBV6-5
CDR3: ASSLYGGINTEAF

J: TRBJ2-5
V: TRBV15
CDR3: ATRPGTTQETQY

J: TRBJ2-7
V: TRBV7-2
CDR3: ASSLGGQGAYEQY

J: TRBJ1-2
V: TRBV7-9
CDR3: ASSVQGVGGYT

J: TRBJ2-7
V: TRBV10-3
CDR3: AINGSPSYEQY

J: TRBJ2-3
V: TRBV4-1
CDR3: ASSSGGHGTDTQY

J: TRBJ2-7
V: TRBV5-4
CDR3: ASSRTGYEQY

J: TRBJ2-1
V: TRBV5-1
CDR3: ASKGAGTYNEQF

J: TRBJ2-2
V: TRBV10-2
CDR3: ASTQGIGELF

J: TRBJ1-1
V: TRBV29-1
CDR3: SVEDETLEAF

J: TRBJ1-1
V: TRBV29-1
CDR3: SVWTGLATEAF